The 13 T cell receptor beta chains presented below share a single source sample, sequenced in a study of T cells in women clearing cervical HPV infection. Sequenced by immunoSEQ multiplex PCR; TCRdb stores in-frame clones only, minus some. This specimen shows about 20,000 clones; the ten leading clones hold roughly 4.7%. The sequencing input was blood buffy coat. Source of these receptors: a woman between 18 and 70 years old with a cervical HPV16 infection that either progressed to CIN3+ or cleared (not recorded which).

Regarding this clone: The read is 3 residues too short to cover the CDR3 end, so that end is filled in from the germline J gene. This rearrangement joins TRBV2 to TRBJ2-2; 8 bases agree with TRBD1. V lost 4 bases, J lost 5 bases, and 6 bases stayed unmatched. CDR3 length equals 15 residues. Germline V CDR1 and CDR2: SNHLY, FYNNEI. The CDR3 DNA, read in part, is TGTGCCAGCAGTGTCCGGGACAGGAGGACCGGGGAG. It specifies CASSVRDRRTGE. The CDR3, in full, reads CASSVRDRRTGELFF. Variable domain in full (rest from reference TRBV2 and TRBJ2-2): EPEVTQTPSHQVTQMGQEVILRCVPISNHLYFYWYRQILGQKVEFLVSFYNNEISEKSEIFDDQFSVERPDGSNFTLKIRSTKLEDSAMYFCASSVRDRRTGELFFGEGSRLTVL.

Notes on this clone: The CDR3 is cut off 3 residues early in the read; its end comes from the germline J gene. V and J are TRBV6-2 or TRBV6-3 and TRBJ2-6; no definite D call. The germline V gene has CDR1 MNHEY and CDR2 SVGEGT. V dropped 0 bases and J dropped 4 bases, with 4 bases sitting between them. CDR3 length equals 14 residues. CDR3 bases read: TGTGCCAGCAGTTACTCTAGCGGGGCCAACGTC. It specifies CASSYSSGANV. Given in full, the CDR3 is CASSYSSGANVLTF.

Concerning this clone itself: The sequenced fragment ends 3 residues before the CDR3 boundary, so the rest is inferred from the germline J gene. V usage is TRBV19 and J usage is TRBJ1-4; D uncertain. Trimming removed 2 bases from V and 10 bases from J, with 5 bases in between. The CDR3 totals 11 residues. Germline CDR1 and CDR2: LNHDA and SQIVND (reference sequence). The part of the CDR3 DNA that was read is TGTGCCAGTAGTATACGTCGAAAA. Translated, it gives CASSIRRK. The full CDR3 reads CASSIRRKLFF. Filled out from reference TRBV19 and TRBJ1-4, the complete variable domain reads DGGITQSPKYLFRKEGQNVTLSCEQNLNHDAMYWYRQDPGQGLRLIYYSQIVNDFQKGDIAEGYSVSREKKESFPLTVTSAQKNPTAFYLCASSIRRKLFFGSGTQLSVL.

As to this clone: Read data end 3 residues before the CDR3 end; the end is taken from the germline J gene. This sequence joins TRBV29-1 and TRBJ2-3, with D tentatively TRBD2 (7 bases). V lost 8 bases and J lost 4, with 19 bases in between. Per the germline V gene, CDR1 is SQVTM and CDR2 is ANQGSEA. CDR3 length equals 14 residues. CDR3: CSFTKGGAPDTQYF. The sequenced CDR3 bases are TGCAGCTTTACCAAGGGGGGGGCACCAGATACG.

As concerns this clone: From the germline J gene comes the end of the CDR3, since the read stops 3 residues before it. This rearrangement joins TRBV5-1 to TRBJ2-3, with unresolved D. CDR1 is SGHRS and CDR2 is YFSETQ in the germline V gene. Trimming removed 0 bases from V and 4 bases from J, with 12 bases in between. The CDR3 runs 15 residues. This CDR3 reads CASSLAPSEADTQYF. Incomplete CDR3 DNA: TGCGCCAGCAGCTTGGCTCCTAGTGAGGCAGATACG.

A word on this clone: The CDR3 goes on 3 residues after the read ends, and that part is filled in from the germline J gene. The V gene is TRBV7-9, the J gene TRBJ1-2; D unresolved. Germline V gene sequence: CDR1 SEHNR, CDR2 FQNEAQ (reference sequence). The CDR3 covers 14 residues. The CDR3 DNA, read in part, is TGTGCCAGCAGCTCCAGCGGGGTCCTTAATGAC. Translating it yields CASSSSGVLND. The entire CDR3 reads CASSSSGVLNDYTF.

This chain's CDR3 is CASVERGSGYNEQFF. The covered CDR3 bases are TGTGCCAGTGTGGAGAGGGGTAGCGGCTACAATGAG. The chain combines TRBV2 with TRBJ2-1; possible D gene TRBD2, 6 bases. The read gets to within 3 residues of the CDR3 end, and the germline J gene fills in the rest. The germline V gene encodes CDR1 SNHLY and CDR2 FYNNEI. The CDR3 runs 15 residues. Trimming pared 9 bases from V and 3 bases from J, leaving 18 bases between.

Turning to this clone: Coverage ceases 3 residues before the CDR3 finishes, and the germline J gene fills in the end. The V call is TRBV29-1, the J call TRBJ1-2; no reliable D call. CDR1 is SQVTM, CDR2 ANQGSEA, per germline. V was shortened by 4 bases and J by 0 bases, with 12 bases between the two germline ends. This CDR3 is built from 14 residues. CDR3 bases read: TGCAGCGTTGGCGTTGGTCTAGCTAACTATGGC. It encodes CSVGVGLANYG. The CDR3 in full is CSVGVGLANYGYTF. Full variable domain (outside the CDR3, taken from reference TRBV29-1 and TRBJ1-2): SAVISQKPSRDICQRGTSLTIQCQVDSQVTMMFWYRQQPGQSLTLIATANQGSEATYESGFVIDKFPISRPNLTFSTLTVSNMSPEDSSIYLCSVGVGLANYGYTFGSGTRLTVV.

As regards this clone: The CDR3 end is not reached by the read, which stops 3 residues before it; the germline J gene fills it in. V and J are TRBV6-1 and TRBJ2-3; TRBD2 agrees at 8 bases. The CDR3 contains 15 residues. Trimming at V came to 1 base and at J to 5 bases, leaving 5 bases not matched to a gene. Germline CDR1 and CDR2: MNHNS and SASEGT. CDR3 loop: CASSEGSGGQDTQYF. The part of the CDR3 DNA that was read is TGTGCCAGCAGTGAAGGCTCGGGGGGGCAAGATACG.

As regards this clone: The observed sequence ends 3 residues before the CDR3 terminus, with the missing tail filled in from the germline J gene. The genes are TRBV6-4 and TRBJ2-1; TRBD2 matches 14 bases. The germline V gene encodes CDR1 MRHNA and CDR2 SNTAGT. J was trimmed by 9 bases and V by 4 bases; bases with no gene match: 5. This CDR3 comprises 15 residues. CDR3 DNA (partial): TGTGCCAGCAGTGTGGGGACTAGCGGGGGCGGTGAG. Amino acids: CASSVGTSGGGE. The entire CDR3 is CASSVGTSGGGEQFF.

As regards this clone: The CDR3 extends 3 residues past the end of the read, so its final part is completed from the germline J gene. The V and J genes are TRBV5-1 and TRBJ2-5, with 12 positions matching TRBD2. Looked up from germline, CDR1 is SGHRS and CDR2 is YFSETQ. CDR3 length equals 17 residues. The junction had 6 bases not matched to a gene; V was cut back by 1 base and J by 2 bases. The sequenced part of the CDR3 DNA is TGCGCCAGCAGCTTGTACCAGACTAGCGGGGGACAAGAGACC. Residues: CASSLYQTSGGQET. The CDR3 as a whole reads CASSLYQTSGGQETQYF.

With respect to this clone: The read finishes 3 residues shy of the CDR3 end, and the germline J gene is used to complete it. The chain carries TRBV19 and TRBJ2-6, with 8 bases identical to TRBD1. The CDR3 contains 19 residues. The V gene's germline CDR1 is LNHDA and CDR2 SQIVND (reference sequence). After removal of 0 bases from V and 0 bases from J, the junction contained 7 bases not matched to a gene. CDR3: CASSIDLWDRSSGANVLTF. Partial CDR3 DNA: TGTGCCAGTAGTATAGATCTTTGGGACAGGAGCTCTGGGGCCAACGTC.

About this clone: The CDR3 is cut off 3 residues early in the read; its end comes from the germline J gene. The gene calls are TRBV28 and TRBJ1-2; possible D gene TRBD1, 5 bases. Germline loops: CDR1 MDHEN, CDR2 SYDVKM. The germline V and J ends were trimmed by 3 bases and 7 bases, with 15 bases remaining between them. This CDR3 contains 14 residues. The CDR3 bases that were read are TGTGCCAGCAGTTTTATAGGGGAGTCCGCTGGC. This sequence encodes CASSFIGESAG. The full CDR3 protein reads CASSFIGESAGYTF.